This TCR beta chain was profiled in a study of shared clonotypes between healthy human individuals. Study as a whole: The composition of the donors was a couple of women and a few men aged 18 to 49. Each donor had three CD4 naive, three CD4 memory, two CD8 naive and one CD8 memory plate.

General study points: As a rule, naive subsets had a larger estimated richness than memory subsets. Generation probabilities of non-shared clonotypes were lower (relative to those shared by all four donors).

Produced via immunoSEQ multiplex PCR; TCRdb's table is partial and in-frame only. Here the sample spans about 820,000 clones, about 92% being singletons. CD45RO-negative cells were positively selected for CCR7, leaving out terminally differentiated effector memory CD45RA+ cells. Concerning this clone: Its antigen is unidentified.

Germline V lookup: CDR1 SGHAT, CDR2 FQNNGV. This CDR3 has 16 residues. Trimming shortened V by 1 base and J by 8 bases, and 18 bases separated the two germline ends. Source material: naive CD8+ T cells sorted from blood. The sequence derives from a man younger than 40 in good health. This rearrangement joins TRBV11-2 to TRBJ2-1; D could derive from TRBD1 or TRBD2 (6 bases each). The CDR3 region is CASSLVYRGPRDEQFF. The CDR3 bases are TGTGCCAGCAGCTTAGTCTACCGGGGGCCGAGGGATGAGCAGTTCTTC.